This T cell receptor beta chain was sequenced in a study of blood T cell repertoires in COVID-19. On the study more broadly: Both acute and convalescent COVID-19 samples were obtained from the United States, Italy and Spain. PBMCs, B-cell-depleted T cells, or T cells provided the cDNA or gDNA that made up the material.

Study members were between about 18 and 90 years old and lived in about two dozen US regions. Produced via immunoSEQ multiplex PCR; TCRdb's table is partial and in-frame only. Counted here are a few hundred thousand clones, just under 90% occurring once; the ten biggest clones make up around 9.3%. The table lists this clone with a few counts. The sequence derives from a woman aged 45 to 65 who had recovered from COVID-19. The specimen was PBMCs or T cells enriched from blood (not recorded which).

CDR3 sequence reads: CASSLASTSGAVVAFF. CDR3 nucleotides: TGCGCCAGCAGCTTAGCATCAACCTCTGGGGCGGTCGTGGCTTTCTTT. This chain connects TRBV5-1 to TRBJ1-1; possibly TRBD1 for D (5 bases). V was clipped by 2 bases and J by 11 bases, with 25 bases between them. Germline lookup yields CDR1 SGHRS and CDR2 YFSETQ. The CDR3 consists of 16 residues.